The entry that follows covers one T cell receptor (beta chain) sequence. What it recognizes is unknown. V was clipped by 4 bases and J by 11 bases; unmatched bases: 9. Germline assignment: CDR1 SEHNR and CDR2 FQNEAQ (reference sequence). The CDR3 has 14 amino acids. Method: immunoSEQ multiplex PCR; TCRdb's copy keeps in-frame clones and lacks some. The sample carries nearly 90,000 clones, roughly four fifths recorded once. The entry originates in a study of graft-versus-host responses after intestinal transplantation. Study overall: Among the recipients, transplants were multivisceral, liver-intestinal, or isolated intestinal. The recipients all started with anti-thymocyte globulin induction and then took tacrolimus and steroids for roughly three years.

Study-wide findings and caveats: Recipient-marrow GvH clones were detected, some having first appeared in ileum or blood. HvG clone declines early post-transplant were associated with peak circulating GvH levels.

The sample consisted of unstimulated CD8+ T cells sorted from spleen or lymph node cells, taken before intestinal transplant. The clonotype comes from a human donor who received an intestinal transplant. This sequence joins TRBV7-9 and TRBJ2-3; 10 bases line up with TRBD2. CDR3 in DNA: TGTGCCAGCAGCTCGGGACTAGCGACTCGGGTGCAGTATTTT. Amino acids: CASSSGLATRVQYF.